The rows below give T cell receptor beta chains drawn from one sample of a study of T cells after yellow fever vaccination. TCRdb analysed the 5' RACE reads with MiXCR anew, one entry per CDR3 protein. Among more than 110,000 distinct CDR3 sequences, under 7% were seen once, and the ten largest hold 0.55% to 0.7%. The sample consisted of CD4+ T cells sorted from PBMCs, taken 10 days after the yellow fever booster vaccination. The receptors here all came from a young man who received the YFV17D yellow fever vaccine. The CDR3 runs from the conserved cysteine through the conserved F or W. A D gene is named only where the DNA matches it firmly. Where a row states a size, it is once, few, many or the class of an expanded clone; other rows omit it.

abundance: many
d_gene: TRBD2
v_gene: TRBV6-2/TRBV6-3
j_gene: TRBJ2-5
CDR3aa: CASEGTSGRETQYF
CDR3nt: TGTGCCAGTGAAGGGACTAGCGGGAGGGAGACCCAGTACTTC

abundance: .
d_gene: .
v_gene: TRBV7-6
j_gene: TRBJ2-3
CDR3aa: CASSLSEMSTDTQYF
CDR3nt: TGTGCCAGCAGCTTAAGCGAGATGAGCACAGATACGCAGTATTTT

abundance: many
d_gene: TRBD2
v_gene: TRBV5-1
j_gene: TRBJ2-1
CDR3aa: CASSLLASGSNNEQFF
CDR3nt: TGCGCCAGCAGCTTGTTGGCTAGCGGTAGTAACAATGAGCAGTTCTTC

abundance: many
d_gene: .
v_gene: TRBV6-5
j_gene: TRBJ2-3
CDR3aa: CASSYSIYALAGDTQYF
CDR3nt: TGTGCCAGCAGTTACTCAATTTACGCCCTGGCGGGGGATACGCAGTATTTT

abundance: many
d_gene: .
v_gene: TRBV20-1
j_gene: TRBJ2-2
CDR3aa: CSARAGAKNTGELFF
CDR3nt: TGCAGTGCTAGGGCGGGGGCGAAAAACACCGGGGAGCTGTTTTTT

abundance: many
d_gene: TRBD2
v_gene: TRBV6-5
j_gene: TRBJ2-5
CDR3aa: CASSYSGGETQYF
CDR3nt: TGTGCCAGCAGTTATAGCGGGGGGGAGACCCAGTACTTC

abundance: many
d_gene: .
v_gene: TRBV12-5
j_gene: TRBJ2-2
CDR3aa: CASGFASGTLNTGELFF
CDR3nt: TGTGCTAGTGGATTCGCCTCCGGGACTTTGAACACCGGGGAGCTGTTTTTT

abundance: many
d_gene: .
v_gene: TRBV20-1
j_gene: TRBJ2-2
CDR3aa: CSAVAYMNTGELFF
CDR3nt: TGCAGTGCCGTAGCCTATATGAACACCGGGGAGCTGTTTTTT

abundance: many
d_gene: .
v_gene: TRBV20-1
j_gene: TRBJ1-4
CDR3aa: CSVTTTNEKLFF
CDR3nt: TGCAGTGTCACCACAACTAATGAAAAACTGTTTTTT

abundance: many
d_gene: .
v_gene: TRBV28
j_gene: TRBJ2-3
CDR3aa: CASSLPSVFLTDTQYF
CDR3nt: TGTGCCAGCAGTCTTCCATCCGTTTTCCTCACAGATACGCAGTATTTT

abundance: many
d_gene: .
v_gene: TRBV3-1
j_gene: TRBJ2-7
CDR3aa: CASSQEIPYEQYF
CDR3nt: TGTGCCAGCAGCCAAGAGATCCCCTACGAGCAGTACTTC

abundance: many
d_gene: .
v_gene: TRBV5-1
j_gene: TRBJ2-3
CDR3aa: CASTTGASVTDTQYF
CDR3nt: TGCGCCAGCACTACGGGGGCTAGCGTTACAGATACGCAGTATTTT

abundance: few
d_gene: .
v_gene: TRBV20-1
j_gene: TRBJ2-2
CDR3aa: CSARVGGTGGSGELFF
CDR3nt: TGCAGTGCTAGAGTTGGGGGGACGGGCGGATCCGGGGAGCTGTTTTTT

abundance: many
d_gene: .
v_gene: TRBV18
j_gene: TRBJ2-2
CDR3aa: CASSPTDVGGNTGELFF
CDR3nt: TGTGCCAGCTCACCCACAGATGTCGGGGGGAACACCGGGGAGCTGTTTTTT

abundance: many
d_gene: .
v_gene: TRBV20-1
j_gene: TRBJ2-7
CDR3aa: CSARGARGPGGTYEQYF
CDR3nt: TGCAGTGCTAGAGGGGCCCGGGGGCCTGGGGGGACATACGAGCAGTACTTC

abundance: many
d_gene: TRBD2
v_gene: TRBV2
j_gene: TRBJ2-2
CDR3aa: CASSGILAGATGELFF
CDR3nt: TGTGCCAGCAGTGGGATCTTAGCGGGAGCCACCGGGGAGCTGTTTTTT

abundance: many
d_gene: TRBD2
v_gene: TRBV7-9
j_gene: TRBJ2-7
CDR3aa: CASSYGLAGSSYEQYF
CDR3nt: TGTGCCAGCAGCTACGGACTAGCGGGAAGCTCCTACGAGCAGTACTTC

abundance: many
d_gene: .
v_gene: TRBV4-3
j_gene: TRBJ2-7
CDR3aa: CASSRPLSRLGYEQYF
CDR3nt: TGCGCCAGCAGCCGCCCTTTAAGTAGGCTAGGCTACGAGCAGTACTTC

abundance: .
d_gene: .
v_gene: TRBV6-1
j_gene: TRBJ1-2
CDR3aa: CASRDWGKRVGYTF
CDR3nt: TGTGCCAGCAGGGACTGGGGGAAAAGGGTTGGCTACACCTTC

abundance: many
d_gene: TRBD1
v_gene: TRBV5-1
j_gene: TRBJ2-5
CDR3aa: CASSLPRQGTQETQYF
CDR3nt: TGCGCCAGCAGCCTCCCCCGACAGGGAACCCAAGAGACCCAGTACTTC

abundance: many
d_gene: TRBD1
v_gene: TRBV6-2/TRBV6-3
j_gene: TRBJ2-1
CDR3aa: CASSIRDRDYNEQFF
CDR3nt: TGTGCCAGCAGTATCCGGGACAGGGACTACAATGAGCAGTTCTTC

abundance: many
d_gene: .
v_gene: TRBV3-1
j_gene: TRBJ2-7
CDR3aa: CASSQARDEQYF
CDR3nt: TGTGCCAGCAGCCAAGCTCGGGACGAGCAGTACTTC

abundance: many
d_gene: .
v_gene: TRBV6-2/TRBV6-3
j_gene: TRBJ2-7
CDR3aa: CASRDGSLHEQYF
CDR3nt: TGTGCCAGCAGGGACGGAAGCCTCCACGAGCAGTACTTC

abundance: many
d_gene: .
v_gene: TRBV4-3
j_gene: TRBJ2-1
CDR3aa: CASSSERNNEQFF
CDR3nt: TGCGCCAGCAGCTCGGAGCGGAACAATGAGCAGTTCTTC

abundance: many
d_gene: .
v_gene: TRBV6-1
j_gene: TRBJ2-3
CDR3aa: CASGARDPGDTQYF
CDR3nt: TGTGCCAGCGGGGCCCGGGACCCCGGGGATACGCAGTATTTT

abundance: few
d_gene: TRBD1
v_gene: TRBV2
j_gene: TRBJ1-5
CDR3aa: CASSDGTGNQPQHF
CDR3nt: TGTGCCAGCAGTGACGGGACAGGGAATCAGCCCCAGCATTTT

abundance: many
d_gene: TRBD1
v_gene: TRBV23-1
j_gene: TRBJ2-1
CDR3aa: CASSLPDRGDNEQFF
CDR3nt: TGCGCCAGCAGTCTGCCGGACAGGGGGGACAATGAGCAGTTCTTC

abundance: .
d_gene: TRBD1
v_gene: TRBV7-8
j_gene: TRBJ2-7
CDR3aa: CASSGRDRSYEQYF
CDR3nt: TGTGCCAGCAGCGGCCGGGACAGGTCCTACGAGCAGTACTTC

abundance: many
d_gene: .
v_gene: TRBV5-1
j_gene: TRBJ1-1
CDR3aa: CASSFQEGTEAFF
CDR3nt: TGCGCCAGCAGCTTTCAAGAAGGCACTGAAGCTTTCTTT

abundance: many
d_gene: TRBD2
v_gene: TRBV12-3/TRBV12-4
j_gene: TRBJ2-3
CDR3aa: CASRTSSGRASTDTQYF
CDR3nt: TGTGCCAGCAGAACATCTAGCGGGAGGGCTAGTACAGATACGCAGTATTTT

abundance: .
d_gene: .
v_gene: TRBV27
j_gene: TRBJ2-7
CDR3aa: CASSLKREYEQYF
CDR3nt: TGTGCCAGCAGCCTAAAGAGGGAATACGAGCAGTACTTC

abundance: .
d_gene: TRBD2
v_gene: TRBV5-1
j_gene: TRBJ2-7
CDR3aa: CASSLTSGSLNEQYF
CDR3nt: TGCGCCAGCAGCTTGACTAGCGGGAGTCTCAACGAGCAGTACTTC

abundance: many
d_gene: TRBD2
v_gene: TRBV20-1
j_gene: TRBJ2-1
CDR3aa: CSAPTSGSSYNEQFF
CDR3nt: TGCAGTGCGCCGACTAGCGGGAGTTCCTACAATGAGCAGTTCTTC

abundance: many
d_gene: .
v_gene: TRBV7-9
j_gene: TRBJ2-7
CDR3aa: CASSLMAGKGEQYF
CDR3nt: TGTGCCAGCAGCTTAATGGCAGGGAAGGGCGAGCAGTACTTC

abundance: few
d_gene: .
v_gene: TRBV5-1
j_gene: TRBJ2-7
CDR3aa: CASSGGGGQYEQYF
CDR3nt: TGCGCCAGCAGCGGAGGGGGCGGTCAATACGAGCAGTACTTC

abundance: .
d_gene: .
v_gene: TRBV5-4
j_gene: TRBJ2-7
CDR3aa: CASSIRDLSYEQYF
CDR3nt: TGTGCCAGCAGCATCCGGGACTTATCCTACGAGCAGTACTTC

abundance: many
d_gene: .
v_gene: TRBV9
j_gene: TRBJ2-5
CDR3aa: CASSVGGSQETQYF
CDR3nt: TGTGCCAGCAGCGTTGGCGGGTCTCAAGAGACCCAGTACTTC

abundance: .
d_gene: .
v_gene: TRBV18
j_gene: TRBJ2-2
CDR3aa: CASSPQPNRVDTGELFF
CDR3nt: TGTGCCAGCTCACCACAACCGAACAGGGTTGACACCGGGGAGCTGTTTTTT

abundance: many
d_gene: .
v_gene: TRBV20-1
j_gene: TRBJ2-1
CDR3aa: CSARDPRKSSYNEQFF
CDR3nt: TGCAGTGCTAGAGATCCCCGGAAGAGCTCCTACAATGAGCAGTTCTTC

abundance: many
d_gene: .
v_gene: TRBV21-1
j_gene: TRBJ1-3
CDR3aa: CASSKEPSNGNTIYF
CDR3nt: TGTGCCAGCAGCAAGGAACCGTCGAATGGAAACACCATATATTTT

abundance: many
d_gene: .
v_gene: TRBV10-3
j_gene: TRBJ1-2
CDR3aa: CAISGSENIYGYTF
CDR3nt: TGTGCCATCAGTGGGTCCGAAAACATCTATGGCTACACCTTC

abundance: many
d_gene: TRBD2
v_gene: TRBV7-2
j_gene: TRBJ2-1
CDR3aa: CASRVTGTSGSLGQFF
CDR3nt: TGTGCCAGCAGAGTTACAGGGACTAGCGGGAGCCTCGGCCAGTTCTTC

abundance: many
d_gene: .
v_gene: TRBV7-2
j_gene: TRBJ1-1
CDR3aa: CASSFIPDSGGAFF
CDR3nt: TGTGCCAGCAGCTTCATACCGGACTCGGGGGGGGCTTTCTTT

abundance: .
d_gene: TRBD2
v_gene: TRBV20-1
j_gene: TRBJ2-1
CDR3aa: CSARVLKREVHYNEQFF
CDR3nt: TGCAGTGCTAGAGTTTTAAAGCGGGAGGTCCACTACAATGAGCAGTTCTTC

abundance: many
d_gene: TRBD1
v_gene: TRBV7-9
j_gene: TRBJ2-3
CDR3aa: CASSRDPGQMVTDTQYF
CDR3nt: TGTGCCAGCAGCCGTGACCCGGGACAGATGGTCACAGATACGCAGTATTTT

abundance: many
d_gene: .
v_gene: TRBV20-1
j_gene: TRBJ2-1
CDR3aa: CSARDPGGRRSSYNEQFF
CDR3nt: TGCAGTGCTAGAGACCCCGGTGGGCGGAGGAGCTCCTACAATGAGCAGTTCTTC